This T cell receptor (beta chain) was recorded in a study of blood T cell repertoires in COVID-19. Assay: immunoSEQ multiplex PCR; the TCRdb copy retains only in-frame clones and omits some. The table lists 80,000 or so clones, about 88% of them singletons, with about 9.6% in the top ten. Germline V gene data show CDR1 as MGHDK and CDR2 as SYGVNS. CDR3 length: 16 residues. Losses at the gene ends were 5 bases for V and 9 bases for J; bases not matched to a gene: 9. The receptor's source is a human donor in a cohort sampled during active COVID-19. Sequenced input: peripheral blood. The chain uses TRBV25-1 and TRBJ1-6; 11 positions agree with TRBD1. The CDR3 DNA is TGTGCCAGCAGTAAAAGATCCGGGACAGGGGGTTCACCCCTCCACTTT. Amino acid sequence: CASSKRSGTGGSPLHF.